The source of this T cell receptor (beta chain) is a study of T cell repertoires in cytomegalovirus infection. The germline V gene has CDR1 SEHNR and CDR2 FQNEAQ (reference sequence). There are 16 residues in the CDR3. V was shortened by 0 bases and J by 0 bases, with 10 bases between the two germline ends. TCRdb re-called the reads through MiXCR, storing one row per CDR3 protein. The table lists around 530,000 distinct CDR3 sequences, more than 20% of them singletons. Turning to this clonotype: What it binds is not known.

Study-wide points: HLA-C-restricted CMV-specific TCR beta clonotypes were dominant in the ex vivo response. People with CMV and the relevant HLA were identified by cumulative public TCR beta family frequency.

The receptor comes from a human donor in good health (CMV status not recorded). Some clones in this sample may be carry-over from other donors' samples. The chain recombines TRBV7-9 with TRBJ2-3; unclear D gene. The sequenced sample consisted of PBMCs. CDR3 region: CASSLADWSSTDTQYF. CDR3 sequence (DNA): TGTGCCAGCAGCTTAGCAGACTGGTCTAGCACAGATACGCAGTATTTT.